This entry concerns a single T cell receptor beta chain. No cognate antigen has been identified for it. Base qualities are missing; no much larger clone stands one base away. These data are taken from a study of blood T cell repertoires in COVID-19 (dated by TCRdb to 2018 to 2020). Regarding the complete study: The collaborator samples originated in the United States, Italy and Spain and spanned the acute and convalescent phases of COVID-19. Samples were obtained from the ongoing ImmuneRACE study (first 160 participants) and from about 1,300 subjects provided by 6 global collaborators. Where HLA class I and class II types were available, the types were taken from metadata supplied by the sample provider, not from assay-based typing. A de-identified subject ID, COVID-19 status, age in years and sex were almost always included in the sample metadata. The prospective study material was composed of cDNA or gDNA derived from T cells, B-cell-depleted T cells, or PBMCs. A freely available public database, intended as a resource for researchers studying the immune response to SARS-CoV-2, is where the repertoires were released. The dataset comprised deeply sampled blood TCRbeta repertoires from subjects exposed to, actively infected with, or recovered from COVID-19.

The immunoSEQ Assay, a bias-controlled multiplex PCR, was used to amplify TCRbeta CDR3 regions from genomic DNA. Per the authors' processing: Within the assay, amplification of reference gene primers was used to estimate how many nucleated cells each sample contained. To quantify the absolute abundance of each unique TCRbeta CDR3 rearrangement, sequence reads were collapsed and filtered. For each sample, productive Simpson clonality was calculated as the square root of Simpson's diversity index over productive rearrangements. TCRdb's version of the immuneACCESS table is confined to in-frame rearrangements and falls short of the full clone set. An unresolved V gene accounts for under half of the shortfall where checked; the remainder is of unknown origin. V and J calls plus clone size are reproduced from that table; the DNA served to infer D and trimming. This sample comprises approximately 96,000 clones, over 70% of them detected only once. The ten largest clones capture 9.5% to 12% of the sample.

Study-wide conclusions, independent of this receptor: Clinical and demographic metadata were provided uncurated, with the amount varying by source and participant.

Collaborating institutions collected whole blood in K2EDTA tubes following their own protocols. For TCRbeta analysis, collaborator samples were shipped as frozen whole blood, as isolated PBMCs, or as DNA extracted from either sample type. The sequencing sample was made of peripheral blood. This clonotype originated in a woman of 80 years or more with acute or convalescent COVID-19.

The base sequence is TGCGCCAGCAGCTTGGTACCCCCAGGTATGAACACTGAAGCTTTCTTT. Translated, it gives CASSLVPPGMNTEAFF. The chain uses TRBV5-1 and TRBJ1-1; no D gene can be assigned with confidence. CDR1 and CDR2 are read off the germline V gene as SGHRS and YFSETQ. V and J lose 0 bases and 0 bases, and a span of 12 bases separates them. There are 16 amino acids in the CDR3, from cysteine to phenylalanine inclusive. Only the CDR3 region is kept as DNA, spanning 48 bases read in frame from base 1.